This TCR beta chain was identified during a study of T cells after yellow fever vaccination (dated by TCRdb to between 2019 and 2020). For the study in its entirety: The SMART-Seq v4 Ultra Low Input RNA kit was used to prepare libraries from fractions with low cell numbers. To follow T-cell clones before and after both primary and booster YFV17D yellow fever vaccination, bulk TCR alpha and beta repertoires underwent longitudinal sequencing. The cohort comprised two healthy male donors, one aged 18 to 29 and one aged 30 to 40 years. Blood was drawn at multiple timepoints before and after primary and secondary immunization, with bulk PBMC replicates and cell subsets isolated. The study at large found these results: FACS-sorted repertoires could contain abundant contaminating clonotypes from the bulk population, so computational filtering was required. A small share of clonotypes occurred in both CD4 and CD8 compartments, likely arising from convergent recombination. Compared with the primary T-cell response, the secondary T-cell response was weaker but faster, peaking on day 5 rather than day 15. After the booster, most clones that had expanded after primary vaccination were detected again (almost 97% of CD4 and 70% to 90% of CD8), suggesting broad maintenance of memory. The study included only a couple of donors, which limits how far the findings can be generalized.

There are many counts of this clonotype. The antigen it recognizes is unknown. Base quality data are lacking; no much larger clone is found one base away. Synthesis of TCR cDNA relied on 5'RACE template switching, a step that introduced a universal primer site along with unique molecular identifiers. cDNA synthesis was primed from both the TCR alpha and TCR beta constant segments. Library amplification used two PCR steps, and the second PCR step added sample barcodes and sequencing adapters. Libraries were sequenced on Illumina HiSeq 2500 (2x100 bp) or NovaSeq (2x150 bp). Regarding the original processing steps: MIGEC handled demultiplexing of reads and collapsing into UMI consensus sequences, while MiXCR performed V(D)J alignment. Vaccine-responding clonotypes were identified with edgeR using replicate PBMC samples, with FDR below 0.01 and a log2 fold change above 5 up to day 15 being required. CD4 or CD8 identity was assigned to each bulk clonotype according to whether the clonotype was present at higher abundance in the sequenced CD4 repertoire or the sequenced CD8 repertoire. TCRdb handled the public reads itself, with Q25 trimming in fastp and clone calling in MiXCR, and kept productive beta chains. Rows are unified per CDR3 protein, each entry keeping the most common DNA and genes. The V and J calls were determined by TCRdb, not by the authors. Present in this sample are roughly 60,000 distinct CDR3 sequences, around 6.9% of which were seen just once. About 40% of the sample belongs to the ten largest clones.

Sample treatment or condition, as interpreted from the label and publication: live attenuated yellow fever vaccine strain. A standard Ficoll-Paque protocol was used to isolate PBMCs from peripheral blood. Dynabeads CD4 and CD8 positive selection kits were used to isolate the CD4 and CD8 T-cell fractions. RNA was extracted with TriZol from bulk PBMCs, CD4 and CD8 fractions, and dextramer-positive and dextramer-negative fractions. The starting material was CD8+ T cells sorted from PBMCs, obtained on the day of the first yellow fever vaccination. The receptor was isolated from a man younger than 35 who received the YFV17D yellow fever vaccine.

The CDR3 is CASSFSGNTIYF. The DNA sequence is TGTGCCAGCAGTTTCTCTGGAAACACCATATATTTT. Recombination joined TRBV12-3 or TRBV12-4 with TRBJ1-3; no D gene is confidently identified. V and J lose 3 bases and 0 bases, and a span of 0 bases separates them. The CDR3 spans 12 residues, from the cysteine through the phenylalanine. Here the CDR3 DNA is all that survives: 36 bases in frame from base 1.